This T cell receptor beta chain originates from a study of T cells in Graves' hyperthyroidism and ophthalmopathy. Across the whole study: Peripheral blood draws took place at initial diagnosis, ahead of any treatment.

TCR beta CDR3 regions were amplified from RNA transcripts. During a first-round RT-PCR of the TCR CDR3, the HTBI primer set was used. Each CDR3 protein gets one entry after TCRdb re-called the multiplex PCR reads with MiXCR. The data show about 410,000 distinct CDR3 sequences, with under 15% seen just once and roughly an eighth held by the top ten. V lost 0 bases and J 8 bases, leaving 2 bases between the germline ends. The germline V gene has CDR1 WNHNN and CDR2 SYGVQD (reference sequence). The CDR3 is made up of 12 amino acids. Ophthalmopathy patients showed a Clinical Activity Score of at least 3, NOSPECS grade of at least 4 and duration under 3 months. Thyroid ultrasound and orbital computed tomography, with clinical symptoms and serum thyroxine and TRAb, informed diagnoses. The PBMCs studied were ones that came from around 10 ml fresh peripheral blood.

The rearrangement links TRBV10-1 to TRBJ1-6; D ambiguous. This sequence was found in a man aged 18-30 years with Graves' ophthalmopathy. Sequencing used blood. The CDR3 bases are TGCGCCAGCAGTGAGTCCTATTCACCCCTCCACTTT. It specifies CASSESYSPLHF.